Described below is a single T cell receptor (beta chain) sequence and its context. This sample is drawn from a study of T cells in Graves' hyperthyroidism and ophthalmopathy. V shed 3 bases, J shed 4 bases, and the junction held 9 bases outside the gene matches. This CDR3 is built from 15 residues. Template material for amplifying TCR beta CDR3 regions consisted of RNA transcripts. The TCR CDR3 was amplified in a first-round RT-PCR using the HTBI primer set. MiXCR was run by TCRdb on the multiplex PCR reads, yielding one entry per CDR3 protein. The sample consists of 500,000 to 750,000 distinct CDR3 sequences, under 60% of them appearing once.

V and J are TRBV12-3 or TRBV12-4 and TRBJ2-7; 7 positions match TRBD1. The sample taken for sequencing was peripheral blood or thyroid tissue (not recorded which). The source is a woman between 18 and 30 years old with Graves' hyperthyroidism. The CDR3 spells CASSLRQGPRYEQYF. CDR3 bases: TGTGCCAGCAGTTTGAGACAGGGACCGAGGTACGAGCAGTACTTC.